This T cell receptor (beta chain) was retrieved from a study of CD8+ T cells in alopecia areata. With V trimmed by 3 bases and J by 15 bases, 14 bases remained unmatched. The germline gives CDR1 GTSNPN, CDR2 SVGIG (reference sequence). The length of the CDR3 is 13 residues. Sequencing used cDNA as its template, made by extracting RNA and reverse transcribing it. The protocol was immunoSEQ multiplex PCR, while the TCRdb copy is restricted to in-frame clones and leaves out a portion. The table has 120,000 or so clones, approximately 60% seen once; the top ten hold 4.5% to 6%. Treatment in this sample: oral pan-JAK inhibitor, 5-10 mg twice daily.

The material was CD4+ T cells sorted from blood, obtained at week 4, from a patient treated with tofacitinib. The chain is built from TRBV30 and TRBJ2-1; 7 bases agree with TRBD2. The sequence was collected from a human donor with alopecia areata. The CDR3 DNA reads TGTGCCTGGAGGACGGCGGGAGAGCGACGCTCGTTCTTC. It yields the protein CAWRTAGERRSFF.